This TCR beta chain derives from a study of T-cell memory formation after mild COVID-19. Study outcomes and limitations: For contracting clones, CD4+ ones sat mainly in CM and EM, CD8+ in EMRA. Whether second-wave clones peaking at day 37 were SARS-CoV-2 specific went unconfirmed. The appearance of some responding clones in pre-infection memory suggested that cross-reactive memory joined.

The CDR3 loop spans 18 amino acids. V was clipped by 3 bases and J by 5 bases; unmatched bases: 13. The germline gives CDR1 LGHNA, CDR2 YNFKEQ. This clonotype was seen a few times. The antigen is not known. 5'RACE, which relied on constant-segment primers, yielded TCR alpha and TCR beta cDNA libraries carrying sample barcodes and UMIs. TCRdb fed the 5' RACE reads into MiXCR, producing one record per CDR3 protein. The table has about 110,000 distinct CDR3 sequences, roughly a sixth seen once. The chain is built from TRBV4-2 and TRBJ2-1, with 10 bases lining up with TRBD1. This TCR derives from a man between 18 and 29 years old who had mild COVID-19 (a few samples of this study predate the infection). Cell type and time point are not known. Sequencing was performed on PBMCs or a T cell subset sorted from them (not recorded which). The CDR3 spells CASSHDYAGTGDDNEQFF. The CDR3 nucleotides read TGTGCCAGCAGCCACGATTACGCCGGGACAGGGGACGACAATGAGCAGTTCTTC.